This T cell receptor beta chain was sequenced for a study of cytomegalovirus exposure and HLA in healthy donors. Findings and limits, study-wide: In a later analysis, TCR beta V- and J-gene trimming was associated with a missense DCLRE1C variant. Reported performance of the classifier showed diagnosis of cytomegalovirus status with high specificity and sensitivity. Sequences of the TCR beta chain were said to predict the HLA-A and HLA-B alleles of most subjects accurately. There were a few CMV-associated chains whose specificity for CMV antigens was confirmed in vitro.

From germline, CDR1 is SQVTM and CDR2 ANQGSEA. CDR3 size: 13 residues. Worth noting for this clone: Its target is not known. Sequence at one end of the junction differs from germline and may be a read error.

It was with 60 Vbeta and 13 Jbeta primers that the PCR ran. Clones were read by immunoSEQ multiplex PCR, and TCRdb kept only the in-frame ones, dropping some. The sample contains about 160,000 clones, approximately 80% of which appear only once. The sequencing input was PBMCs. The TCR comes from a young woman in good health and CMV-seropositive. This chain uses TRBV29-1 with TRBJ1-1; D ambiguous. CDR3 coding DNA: TGCAACGTTAAGCCGGGAGCCGGCACTGAAGCTTTCTTT. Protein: CNVKPGAGTEAFF.